The 32 T cell receptor beta chains below come from one sample, sequenced in a study of post-analysis software for immune sequencing data (dated by TCRdb to between 2014 and 2017). Taken with the paper, the label for time point translates to: second blood draw from one MS patient after hematopoietic stem cell transplantation. Library construction relied on PCR. Instrument on record: Illumina HiSeq 2500. To reduce PCR and sequencing biases, unique molecular identifiers were built into the TCR beta cDNA libraries. Using fastp at Q25 and MiXCR, TCRdb reprocessed the public reads and kept productive beta chains. Identical CDR3 proteins give one entry, which carries the most common genes and DNA. The sample table contains about 160,000 distinct CDR3 sequences; only one count was recorded for 30% to 45% of them. The top ten clonotypes cover about 26% of the sample. The sequences come from blood, collected after autologous hematopoietic stem cell transplantation. The receptors derive from a girl aged 10 to 17 with multiple sclerosis. Donor details come from another sample of the same person, matched by shared clones.

The genes are TRBV7-2 and TRBJ2-5; 9 nucleotides align to TRBD2. Per germline, CDR1 SGHTA and CDR2 FQGNSA. The V gene end was trimmed by 8 bases and the J gene end by 2 bases; junction bases not matched to a gene: 9. This CDR3 region has 15 residues. This CDR3 is CASSRASGAQETQYF. The CDR3 bases are TGTGCCAGCTCACGGGCTAGCGGGGCACAAGAGACCCAGTACTTC. The full variable domain, with the rest looked up from reference TRBV7-2 and TRBJ2-5, is GAGVSQSPSNKVTEKGKDVELRCDPISGHTALYWYRQSLGQGLEFLIYFQGNSAPDKSGLPSDRFSAERTGGSVSTLTIQRTQQEDSAVYLCASSRASGAQETQYFGPGTRLLVL.

This clonotype was picked up one time. The CDR3 spells CASSPVWDKQGWNPYEQYF. In DNA, the CDR3 is TGTGCCAGCAGTCCCGTGTGGGACAAACAGGGTTGGAACCCCTACGAGCAGTACTTC. The rearrangement joins TRBV28 to TRBJ2-7, with a possible D match to TRBD1 (6 bases). The CDR3 is 19 residues long. V dropped 5 bases and J dropped 2 bases, with 28 bases sitting between them. The germline V gene encodes CDR1 MDHEN and CDR2 SYDVKM.

In this sample, this clonotype turned up many times. The J gene is TRBJ2-7, the V gene TRBV12-3 or TRBV12-4; TRBD1 aligns across 9 bases. With V trimmed by 6 bases and J by 7 bases, 7 bases remained unmatched. The CDR3 sequence is 13 residues long. The DNA for the CDR3 is TGTGCCAGCAGCTCCGGGACAGGGCGGGAGCAGTACTTC. Protein sequence: CASSSGTGREQYF.

This chain links TRBV4-3 with TRBJ2-3; D is tentatively TRBD1 or TRBD2 (6 bases each). The CDR3 is 16 amino acids. Germline assignment: CDR1 LGHNA and CDR2 YSLEER. Trimming took off 0 bases at V and 4 bases at J, with 14 bases between the two ends. In DNA form, the CDR3 reads TGCGCCAGCAGCCAAGAGCGAGCGGAGGGGGCAGATACGCAGTATTTT. This encodes CASSQERAEGADTQYF.

The DNA of the CDR3 is TGTGCCAGCAGCCAAGAGGGGGCAGGGACAGATACGCAGTATTTT. This codes for CASSQEGAGTDTQYF. The chain is built from TRBV4-2 and TRBJ2-3, with D possibly being TRBD1 (6 bases). Per the germline V gene, CDR1 is LGHNA and CDR2 is YNFKEQ. Trimming left V 0 bases short and J 3 bases short, with 10 bases between. CDR3 length: 15 residues.

The CDR3 nucleotides are TGCAGTGCTAGAGATTGGGGGGGGGAGACCCAGTTCTTC. Protein: CSARDWGGETQFF. The chain couples TRBV20-1 to TRBJ2-1; 7 bases line up with TRBD2. The germline V gene has CDR1 DFQATT and CDR2 SNEGSKA (reference sequence). CDR3 length: 13 residues. V shed 0 bases and J 13 bases; nucleotides not matched to a gene: 9.

The chain joins TRBV20-1 to TRBJ2-4; 10 nucleotides align to TRBD1. Germline CDR1 DFQATT, CDR2 SNEGSKA (reference sequence). The CDR3 sequence is 14 residues long. The junction had 3 bases not matched to a gene; V was cut back by 6 bases and J by 1 base. The CDR3 here is CSAPDRGAKNIQYF. The CDR3, as DNA: TGCAGTGCACCGGACAGGGGGGCCAAAAACATTCAGTACTTC.

This clonotype was picked up a small number of times. The CDR3 protein is CASSLTAVNGEQFF. The CDR3 DNA follows: TGTGCCAGCAGTTTAACGGCAGTTAATGGTGAGCAGTTCTTC. V gene TRBV12-3 or TRBV12-4 combines with J gene TRBJ2-1; D gene ambiguous. The CDR3 contains 14 residues. Trimming removed 2 bases from V and 9 bases from J, with 14 bases in between.

The rearrangement links TRBV12-3 or TRBV12-4 to TRBJ2-1; D is unresolved. Trimming took off 6 bases at V and 9 bases at J, with 15 bases between the two ends. The CDR3 is 13 amino acids. The CDR3 nucleotides are TGTGCCAGCAGCTTTCGGCCCTCAGTTGAGCAGTTCTTC. Protein product: CASSFRPSVEQFF.

This clonotype was counted a single time. The chain employs TRBV5-1 and TRBJ2-1, with 14 bases identical to TRBD2. The CDR3 runs to 15 residues. CDR1 and CDR2 from the germline V gene are SGHRS and YFSETQ. J gave up 10 bases and V 0 bases, and 3 bases lay outside the gene matches. CDR3 nucleotide sequence: TGCGCCAGCAGCTTGGGACTAGCGGGAGGGGGAGAGCAGTTCTTC. Translated: CASSLGLAGGGEQFF.

The rearrangement joins TRBV12-3 or TRBV12-4 to TRBJ2-1; TRBD2 matches 8 bases. The CDR3 contains 15 residues. The V gene end was trimmed by 3 bases and the J gene end by 6 bases; junction bases not matched to a gene: 7. The DNA for the CDR3 is TGTGCCAGCAGTTTCGAACCGGGAGGGGTCAATGAGCAGTTCTTC. Its translation: CASSFEPGGVNEQFF.

The V call is TRBV9, the J call TRBJ1-2, with TRBD1 matching 9 bases. Germline loops: CDR1 SGDLS, CDR2 YYNGEE. The V and J ends lost 3 bases and 0 bases, in that order; junction bases with no gene match: 9. CDR3 length: 17 amino acids. CDR3 sequence (DNA): TGTGCCAGCAGCGAACCGGGACAGGGAGCGCCTAACTATGGCTACACCTTC. Translating it yields CASSEPGQGAPNYGYTF. The whole variable domain, remainder taken from reference TRBV9 and TRBJ1-2, is DSGVTQTPKHLITATGQRVTLRCSPRSGDLSVYWYQQSLDQGLQFLIQYYNGEERAKGNILERFSAQQFPDLHSELNLSSLELGDSALYFCASSEPGQGAPNYGYTFGSGTRLTVV.

This clonotype has a count of ten or more. The V and J genes are TRBV20-1 and TRBJ2-1, with 8 bases lining up with TRBD2. CDR3 length equals 15 residues. The ends lost 5 bases at V and 3 bases at J; junction bases unmatched: 9. The germline CDR1 and CDR2 sequences are DFQATT and SNEGSKA (reference sequence). In DNA, the CDR3 is TGCAGTGCTCCCCCAGCGGGAGCGAACTACAATGAGCAGTTCTTC. It yields the protein CSAPPAGANYNEQFF.

The rearrangement joins TRBV20-1 to TRBJ1-5; TRBD1 matches 8 bases. Germline V gives CDR1 DFQATT, CDR2 SNEGSKA (reference sequence). Trimming at V came to 6 bases and at J to 9 bases, leaving 7 bases not matched to a gene. The CDR3 extends over 12 amino acids. CDR3 in DNA: TGCAGTGCCCTGGGCGACAGGGGGCCCCAGCATTTT. This codes for CSALGDRGPQHF.

The chain recombines TRBV20-1 with TRBJ2-4; the match to TRBD1 covers 9 bases. Germline V gene sequence: CDR1 DFQATT, CDR2 SNEGSKA (reference sequence). This CDR3 has 16 amino acids. Trimming removed 0 bases from V and 0 bases from J; junction bases left unmatched: 3. The CDR3 coding sequence is TGCAGTGCTAGAGAGACGACAGGGGGAGCCAAAAACATTCAGTACTTC. Its protein product is CSARETTGGAKNIQYF.

This clonotype occurred a few times. The chain employs TRBV7-2 and TRBJ2-1; TRBD2 aligns across 11 bases. Unmatched junction bases numbered 9, after V lost 7 bases and J lost 7 bases. The CDR3 covers 15 residues. Germline-derived CDR1 and CDR2 are SGHTA and FQGNSA. The CDR3 nucleotides are TGTGCCAGCACCCTAGCGGGAGGTAGGGGAAATGAGCAGTTCTTC. Protein sequence: CASTLAGGRGNEQFF. Variable domain in full (rest from reference TRBV7-2 and TRBJ2-1): GAGVSQSPSNKVTEKGKDVELRCDPISGHTALYWYRQSLGQGLEFLIYFQGNSAPDKSGLPSDRFSAERTGGSVSTLTIQRTQQEDSAVYLCASTLAGGRGNEQFFGPGTRLTVL.

In its sample, this clonotype was seen a few times. The chain uses TRBV20-1 and TRBJ2-7; 12 nucleotides line up with TRBD2. The germline CDR1 and CDR2 sequences are DFQATT and SNEGSKA (reference sequence). This CDR3 is built from 17 residues. After removal of 0 bases from V and 1 base from J, the junction contained 7 bases not matched to a gene. CDR3 nucleotides: TGCAGTGCTAGAGATTTGGACGGACTAGCGGGATCCTACGAGCAGTACTTC. Encoded protein: CSARDLDGLAGSYEQYF.

Only a few counts were recorded for this clonotype. V and J are TRBV20-1 and TRBJ2-7; 11 nucleotides align to TRBD2. J lost 4 bases, V lost 3 bases, and 8 bases had no gene match. Germline V CDR1 and CDR2: DFQATT, SNEGSKA (reference sequence). This CDR3 is 15 amino acids long. The CDR3 DNA reads TGCAGTGCTAGGAAACTAGCGGGAGTAAGTTACGAGCAGTACTTC. It encodes CSARKLAGVSYEQYF.

The genes are TRBV9 and TRBJ2-1, with 8 positions matching TRBD1. Germline CDR1 SGDLS, CDR2 YYNGEE. The V gene end was trimmed by 6 bases and the J gene end by 4 bases; junction bases not matched to a gene: 9. The CDR3 is made up of 15 amino acids. The CDR3, as DNA: TGTGCCAGCACCCCGGGGGACAGGCGTTACAATGAGCAGTTCTTC. This translates into CASTPGDRRYNEQFF.

The chain combines TRBV7-3 with TRBJ2-3; unclear D gene. This CDR3 comprises 16 residues. Germline V gives CDR1 SGHTA, CDR2 FQGTGA. With 2 bases removed from V and 0 bases from J, the gap between germline ends came to 12 bases. The CDR3, as DNA: TGTGCCAGCAGCTTAGGGCGGTCGACTAGCACAGATACGCAGTATTTT. This codes for CASSLGRSTSTDTQYF.

This clonotype was counted ten times or more. The chain is built from TRBV20-1 and TRBJ2-5; perhaps D is TRBD1 or TRBD2 (5 bases each). Trimming left V 2 bases short and J 2 bases short, with 9 bases between. Germline V gene lookup returns CDR1 DFQATT and CDR2 SNEGSKA (reference sequence). The CDR3 totals 13 residues. In DNA form, the CDR3 reads TGCAGTGCTAGAAACTGGGGGCAAGAGACCCAGTACTTC. It yields the protein CSARNWGQETQYF.

This chain connects TRBV28 to TRBJ2-2, with a possible D match to TRBD1 (6 bases). The V end was cut by 5 bases, the J end by 0 bases, with 13 bases between. Germline CDR1 MDHEN, CDR2 SYDVKM. The CDR3 has 16 residues. The CDR3 here is CASSVDRFPNTGELFF. CDR3 in DNA: TGTGCCAGCAGTGTTGACAGGTTCCCGAACACCGGGGAGCTGTTTTTT.

The chain combines TRBV5-6 with TRBJ2-3; D is undetermined. The CDR3 runs to 14 residues. The ends were cut back, 0 bases at V and 7 bases at J, with 12 bases in the middle. CDR1 SGHDT and CDR2 YYEEEE come from the germline V gene. This CDR3 is CASSLAGPMNTQYF. Written as DNA, the CDR3 is TGTGCCAGCAGCTTGGCCGGTCCCATGAATACGCAGTATTTT.

This clonotype was observed a few times. This chain links TRBV20-1 with TRBJ2-7, with 7 bases aligning to TRBD1. From germline, CDR1 is DFQATT and CDR2 SNEGSKA (reference sequence). This CDR3 region has 14 residues. Germline trimming cut 6 bases from V and 2 bases from J; bases unmatched to any gene: 10. The CDR3 DNA is TGCAGTGCCCCGCTTGGGACAGCGGCCTACGAGCAGTACTTC. Translation: CSAPLGTAAYEQYF.

The chain employs TRBV29-1 and TRBJ1-1, with 12 nucleotides matching TRBD1. This CDR3 is 16 amino acids long. Germline-derived CDR1 and CDR2 are SQVTM and ANQGSEA. The ends lost 7 bases at V and 6 bases at J; junction bases unmatched: 15. CDR3 nucleotides: TGCAGCGCCATCCTTCGCTGGGGACAGGGGGCTTCTGAAGCTTTCTTT. It specifies CSAILRWGQGASEAFF.

V is TRBV5-1 and J is TRBJ2-2; TRBD2 is a possible D gene (6 bases). CDR3 length equals 16 residues. V lost 5 bases, J lost 3 bases, and 17 bases lay in between. CDR1 SGHRS and CDR2 YFSETQ come from the germline V gene. The DNA for the CDR3 is TGCGCCAGCAGACGGAACCGGGACTTAGACACCGGGGAGCTGTTTTTT. Amino acid sequence: CASRRNRDLDTGELFF.

Notes on this clonotype: An end of the junction does not agree with germline; a read error may underlie this. The chain links TRBV6-5 to TRBJ1-1, with 9 bases that match TRBD1. This CDR3 is built from 17 residues. Germline V gene sequence: CDR1 MNHEY, CDR2 SVGAGI. The DNA of the CDR3 is TGTGCCGGCAGCTATCTGGACAGGGGATGGTCGAACACTGAAGCTTTCTTT. Translated, it gives CAGSYLDRGWSNTEAFF.

V and J are TRBV27 and TRBJ1-3; D is unclear. Germline V gives CDR1 MNHEY, CDR2 SMNVEV (reference sequence). Trimming removed 4 bases at V and 7 bases at J, with 14 bases between. The CDR3 runs to 14 residues. CDR3: CASSSLARRNTIYF. The CDR3 bases are TGTGCCAGCAGTTCCTTAGCCCGGCGGAACACCATATATTTT.

There are a few counts of this clonotype. The V gene is TRBV20-1, the J gene TRBJ2-7; no clear D gene. Trimming pared 1 base from V and 3 bases from J, leaving 7 bases between. The germline CDR1 and CDR2 sequences are DFQATT and SNEGSKA (reference sequence). The CDR3 is 12 amino acids. The CDR3 nucleotides are TGCAGTGCTAGAGGGCAGATCTACGAGCAGTACTTC. Translated, it gives CSARGQIYEQYF.

The table lists this clonotype with a few counts. The V call is TRBV7-9, the J call TRBJ2-1; D is uncertain. In germline, CDR1 is SEHNR, CDR2 FQNEAQ (reference sequence). V was pared by 10 bases and J by 8 bases, with 18 bases between. The CDR3 has 13 amino acids. This chain's CDR3 is CATLRVMDHEQFF. Here the CDR3 DNA reads TGTGCCACCCTCCGGGTCATGGACCATGAGCAGTTCTTC.

The chain employs TRBV20-1 and TRBJ1-1; D ambiguous. V gave up 5 bases and J gave up 1 base, with 11 bases separating them. Germline CDR1 and CDR2: DFQATT and SNEGSKA (reference sequence). This CDR3 region has 13 residues. The CDR3 nucleotides read TGCAGTGCTCCGCTGGTTTGGAACACTGAAGCTTTCTTT. This translates into CSAPLVWNTEAFF.

The J gene is TRBJ2-4, the V gene TRBV5-1; D perhaps matches TRBD1 (7 bases). The better agreement between TRBJ2-7 and the DNA end casts doubt on the J call. The CDR3 contains 14 residues. Germline CDR1 and CDR2: SGHRS and YFSETQ. The CDR3 protein is CASSLEAGGGEQYF. Written as DNA, the CDR3 is TGCGCCAGCAGCTTGGAAGCAGGGGGAGGCGAGCAGTACTTC.